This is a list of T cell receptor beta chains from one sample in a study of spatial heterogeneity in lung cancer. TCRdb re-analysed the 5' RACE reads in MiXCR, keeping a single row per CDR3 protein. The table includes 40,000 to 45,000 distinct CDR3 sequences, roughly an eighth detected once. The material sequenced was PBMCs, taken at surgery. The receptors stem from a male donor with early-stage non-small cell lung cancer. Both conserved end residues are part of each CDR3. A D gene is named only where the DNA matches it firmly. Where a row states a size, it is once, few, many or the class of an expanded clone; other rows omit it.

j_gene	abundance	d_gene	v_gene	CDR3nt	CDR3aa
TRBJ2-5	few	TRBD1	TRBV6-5	TGTGCCAGCAGGGGGGACAGGCCATTAGAGACCCAGTACTTC	CASRGDRPLETQYF
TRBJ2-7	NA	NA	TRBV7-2	TGTGCCAGCAGCTTATACAGAATCCCCTACGAGCAGTACTTC	CASSLYRIPYEQYF
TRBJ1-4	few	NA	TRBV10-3	TGTGCCATCAGTGACTTGGGACCAGGAGCAGGTGAAAAACTGTTTTTT	CAISDLGPGAGEKLFF
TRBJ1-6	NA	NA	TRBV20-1	TGCAGTGCTCCCAAGGGTAACGCAGGCCGGAATTCACCCCTCCACTTT	CSAPKGNAGRNSPLHF
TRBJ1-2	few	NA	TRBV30	TGTGCCTGGAGTCGGGGGGATAACTATGGCTACACCTTC	CAWSRGDNYGYTF
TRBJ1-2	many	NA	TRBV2	TGTGCCAGCAGTGAGCAGGGGCAGGGCTATGGCTACACCTTC	CASSEQGQGYGYTF
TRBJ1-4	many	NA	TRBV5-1	TGCGCCAGCAGCACCGGGAGATTCACAACTAATGAAAAACTGTTTTTT	CASSTGRFTTNEKLFF
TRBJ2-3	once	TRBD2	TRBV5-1	TGCGCCAGCAGCTCCGATAGCGGGGGCTGGGATACGCAGTATTTT	CASSSDSGGWDTQYF
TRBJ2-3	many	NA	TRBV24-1	TGTGCCACCAGCACGTTAGATACGCAGTATTTT	CATSTLDTQYF
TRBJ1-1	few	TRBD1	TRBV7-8	TGTGCCAGCAGCTTAGTCAACGGACAGGGGTCTGAAGCTTTCTTT	CASSLVNGQGSEAFF
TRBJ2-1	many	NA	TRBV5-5	TGTGCCAGCAGCCTATTGAGTAGCTCCTACAATGAGCAGTTCTTC	CASSLLSSSYNEQFF
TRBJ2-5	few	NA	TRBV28	TGTGCCAGCAGTTCACCAGGGTATCCAGAGACCCAGTACTTC	CASSSPGYPETQYF
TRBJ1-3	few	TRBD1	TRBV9	TGTGCCAGCAGCCTCCGGGACAGTCGGACCACCATATATTTT	CASSLRDSRTTIYF